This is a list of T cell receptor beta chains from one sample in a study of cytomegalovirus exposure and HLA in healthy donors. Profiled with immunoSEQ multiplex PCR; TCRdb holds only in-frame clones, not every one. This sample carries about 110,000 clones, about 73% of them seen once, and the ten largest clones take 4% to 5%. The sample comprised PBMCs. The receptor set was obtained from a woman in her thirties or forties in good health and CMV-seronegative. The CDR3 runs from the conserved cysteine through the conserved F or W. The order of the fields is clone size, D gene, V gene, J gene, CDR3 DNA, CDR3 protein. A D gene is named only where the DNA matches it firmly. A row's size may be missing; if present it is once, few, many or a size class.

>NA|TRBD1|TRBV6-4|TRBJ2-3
TGTGCCAGCAGTACAGGGGACACAGATACGCAGTATTTT
CASSTGDTDTQYF
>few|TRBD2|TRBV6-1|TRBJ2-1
TGTGCCAGCAGTGAGGCCTTAGCGGGAGCTCGGTTTGAGCAGTTCTTC
CASSEALAGARFEQFF
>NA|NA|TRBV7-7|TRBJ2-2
TGTGCCAGCAGCCAAGCGCACGACACCGGGGAGCTGTTTTTT
CASSQAHDTGELFF
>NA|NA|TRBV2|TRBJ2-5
TGTGCCAGCAGTCCCCGAGGACGGGAAACCCAGTACTTC
CASSPRGRETQYF
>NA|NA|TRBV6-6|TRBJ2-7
TGTGCCAGCATGATCCGGGGGTACGAGCAGTACTTC
CASMIRGYEQYF
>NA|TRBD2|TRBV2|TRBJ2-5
TGTGCCAGCAGTGGGGGGGGGATTGAGACCCAGTACTTC
CASSGGGIETQYF
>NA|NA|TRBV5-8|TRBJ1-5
TGTGCCAGCAGCAGACAAGATCAGCCCCAGCATTTT
CASSRQDQPQHF
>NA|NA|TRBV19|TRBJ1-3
TGTGCCAGTAGTACCAGGGGTAACACCATATATTTT
CASSTRGNTIYF
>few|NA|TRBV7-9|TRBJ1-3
TGTGCCAGCAGCCCCTGGGGTTCGGAGGACACCATATATTTT
CASSPWGSEDTIYF
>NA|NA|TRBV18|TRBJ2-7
TGTGCCAGCCCACCCGGTGGGGCAGGCCGGGAGCAGTACTTC
CASPPGGAGREQYF
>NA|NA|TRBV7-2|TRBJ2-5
TGTGCCAGCAGCTCTCGGGAACCTACAGAGACCCAGTACTTC
CASSSREPTETQYF
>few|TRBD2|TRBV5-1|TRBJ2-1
TGCGCCAGCAGGTTGACTAGCGGGTCCAGAAGGGGGAGTAACTACAATGAGCAGTTCTTC
CASRLTSGSRRGSNYNEQFF
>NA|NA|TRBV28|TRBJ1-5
TGTGCCAGCAAGGGAGTTGGCAATCAACCCCAGCATTTT
CASKGVGNQPQHF
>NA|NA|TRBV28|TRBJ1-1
TGTGCCAGCAGTGGGGCGGACAGTCGGAACACTGAAGCTTTCTTT
CASSGADSRNTEAFF